This T cell receptor (beta chain) emerged from a study of regulatory T cells in long-lasting Graves disease. Study findings and constraints: Patients whose Graves' disease persisted exhibited lower TCR diversity than those newly diagnosed. Among samples with persistent disease, TRBV28, TRBJ1-2 and TRBJ2-5 were favored.

V was trimmed by 6 bases and J by 7 bases, leaving 14 bases between them. The CDR3 extends over 13 amino acids. From germline, CDR1 is SGHRS and CDR2 YFSETQ. HTBI primers from iRepertoire and Arm-PCR of CDR3 regions yielded the TCR beta libraries. Original data processing: Identification across samples found some 60 TRBV and around 15 TRBJ segments. TCRdb re-called the multiplex PCR reads through MiXCR, storing one row per CDR3 protein. These V and J calls originate from TCRdb's pipeline instead of the authors' own analysis. In the table there are 400,000 to 550,000 distinct CDR3 sequences, roughly 17% of which are singletons. This clonotype was observed a few times. The antigen remains unidentified. Regarding time point: newly diagnosed GD, antithyroid drugs for less than 3 months. Extracted RNA from PBMCs served as the source of the TCR library. In addition, the sample was reused for a study of T cells in Graves' hyperthyroidism and ophthalmopathy. That source notes: Lactation, pregnancy, other autoimmune disease or uncontrolled infection led to exclusion of patients.

Specimen: peripheral blood mononuclear cells (PBMCs), collected at new diagnosis, from a patient treated with antithyroid drugs. The V call is TRBV5-1, the J call TRBJ2-1, with a possible D match to TRBD2 (5 bases). This TCR came from a woman between 18 and 29 years old with Graves disease. The CDR3 loop reads CASTPHRGNEQFF. The CDR3 DNA reads TGCGCCAGCACTCCTCACCGGGGAAATGAGCAGTTCTTC.